The 20 T cell receptor beta chains listed next were all sequenced from one sample in a study of spatial heterogeneity in lung cancer. Time point noted: sample taken at primary tumor resection. Unsorted tumor, nontumor lung tissue or cryopreserved PBMC supplied the whole RNA. A single record per CDR3 protein comes from TCRdb applying MiXCR to the 5' RACE reads. The profile covers roughly 11,000 distinct CDR3 sequences, with less than 4.5% appearing a single time and roughly 52% taken by the ten largest. The source material was PBMCs, sampled at surgery. The source is a female donor with early-stage non-small cell lung cancer.

There are many counts of this clonotype. This beta chain is an off-target read within a library intended for alpha chains, so its frequency means little. The V call is TRBV5-1, the J call TRBJ2-5; 11 bases are a match to TRBD1. The germline V gene has CDR1 SGHRS and CDR2 YFSETQ. The CDR3 runs 15 residues. J was trimmed by 4 bases and V by 1 base; bases with no gene match: 3. This CDR3 reads CASSLRTGGGETQYF. CDR3 bases: TGCGCCAGCAGCTTGCGGACAGGGGGCGGAGAGACCCAGTACTTC.

Concerning this clonotype: Being one base from a much bigger clone, this may be a read error. The library was built for alpha chains, so this beta chain is an off-target read and its size means little. The chain employs TRBV12-3 or TRBV12-4 and TRBJ2-7; D not certain. The CDR3 spans 13 residues. Deletions cut 5 bases from V and 5 bases from J, with 13 bases between. CDR3 in DNA: TGTGCCAGCAGTCTGGCCCCGATGAACGAGCAGTACTTC. Its translation: CASSLAPMNEQYF.

This clonotype was counted ten times or more. Little can be read into the size of this beta chain, an off-target read in a library designed for alpha chains. The V and J genes are TRBV27 and TRBJ1-1; D remains ambiguous. In germline, CDR1 is MNHEY, CDR2 SMNVEV (reference sequence). CDR3 length: 14 residues. V was trimmed by 8 bases and J by 1 base, leaving 14 bases between them. The CDR3 here is CASREPRANTEAFF. For the CDR3, the DNA is TGTGCCAGCCGAGAACCTAGGGCGAACACTGAAGCTTTCTTT.

Ten or more counts support this clonotype. For a library built for alpha chains, this beta chain is a stray read; little rests on its size. CDR3 coding DNA: TGTGCCAGCAGCTCGCTACAGGGAAAGACCCAGTACTTC. Translated: CASSSLQGKTQYF. The rearrangement uses TRBV7-8 and TRBJ2-5; TRBD1 is a possible D gene (6 bases). Germline CDR1 is SGHVS and CDR2 is FQNEAQ. The CDR3 consists of 13 residues. The V and J ends lost 4 bases and 6 bases respectively, with 12 bases between them.

Regarding this clonotype: This beta chain represents an off-target read in a library built for alpha chains; its size is of limited meaning. The chain uses TRBV23-1 and TRBJ1-2; D possibly corresponds to TRBD1 (6 bases). TRBV23-1 is recorded as an ORF, its role being uncertain. This CDR3 region has 12 residues. V dropped 2 bases and J dropped 6 bases, with 7 bases sitting between them. CDR3 region: CASSQQGHGYTF. DNA of the CDR3: TGCGCCAGCAGTCAACAGGGGCATGGCTACACCTTC.

This clonotype has ten or more counts. Because the library targeted alpha chains, this beta chain is an off-target read whose size means little. The chain joins TRBV7-9 to TRBJ2-5; TRBD1 agrees at 11 bases. The CDR3 contains 15 residues. Looked up from germline, CDR1 is SEHNR and CDR2 is FQNEAQ (reference sequence). The junction had 8 bases not matched to a gene; V was cut back by 6 bases and J by 5 bases. CDR3 nucleotide sequence: TGTGCCAGCAGTTCCGGACAGGGGGCATACGAGACCCAGTACTTC. Amino acid sequence: CASSSGQGAYETQYF.

Many counts were recorded for this clonotype. Found in a library prepared for alpha chains, this beta chain is an off-target read, and its abundance has little meaning. The J gene is TRBJ2-3, the V gene TRBV7-2, with 9 bases aligning to TRBD2. From germline, CDR1 is SGHTA and CDR2 FQGNSA. This CDR3 is built from 17 residues. Trimming removed 2 bases from V and 2 bases from J; junction bases left unmatched: 8. The CDR3 region is CASSLSAGGGPTDTQYF. Here the CDR3 DNA reads TGTGCCAGCAGCTTATCGGCGGGAGGGGGGCCCACAGATACGCAGTATTTT.

This clonotype has a count of ten or more. Because this beta chain is a stray read in a library intended to capture alpha chains, its abundance should not be given much weight. The chain couples TRBV4-3 to TRBJ2-3; 11 positions match TRBD2. V trimming: 1 base; J trimming: 0 bases; junction bases outside the gene matches: 6. Germline V gene lookup returns CDR1 LGHNA and CDR2 YSLEER. The length of the CDR3 is 18 residues. The CDR3 DNA sequence: TGCGCCAGCAGCCAAGGAAGTCGACTAGCGGGGAGCACAGATACGCAGTATTTT. It yields the protein CASSQGSRLAGSTDTQYF.

This clonotype came up many times. Because the library targeted alpha chains, this beta chain is an off-target read whose size means little. The chain joins TRBV5-6 to TRBJ2-2, with no clear D. V lost 3 bases and J 8 bases, leaving 8 bases between the germline ends. The CDR3 has 12 amino acids. Germline V gene data show CDR1 as SGHDT and CDR2 as YYEEEE. The CDR3 reads CASSSTSGELFF. Written as DNA, the CDR3 is TGTGCCAGCAGCTCAACTTCGGGGGAGCTGTTTTTT.

This clonotype was picked up many times. Found in a library prepared for alpha chains, this beta chain is an off-target read, and its abundance has little meaning. The chain links TRBV20-1 to TRBJ1-1; D remains ambiguous. Germline assignment: CDR1 DFQATT and CDR2 SNEGSKA (reference sequence). This CDR3 is 15 amino acids long. The V end lost 0 bases, the J end lost 0 bases, and 11 bases lay between the germline ends. CDR3 amino acids: CSAREGLVMNTEAFF. The CDR3 nucleotides read TGCAGTGCTAGAGAGGGGTTAGTTATGAACACTGAAGCTTTCTTT.

This clonotype was detected many times. With the library built for alpha chains, this beta chain is off target and its frequency is not meaningful. The gene calls are TRBV7-8 and TRBJ2-1; tentative D call: TRBD1 (5 bases). The CDR3 spans 17 residues. Germline-derived CDR1 and CDR2 are SGHVS and FQNEAQ. V was clipped by 8 bases and J by 0 bases, with 20 bases between them. CDR3 sequence reads: CASGPPLRGYSYNEQFF. The CDR3, as DNA: TGTGCCAGCGGCCCACCGTTAAGGGGCTACTCCTACAATGAGCAGTTCTTC.

This clonotype came up many times. Within a library made for alpha chains, this beta chain is off target, and its count is uninformative. This chain connects TRBV6-2 or TRBV6-3 to TRBJ1-2; 7 bases are shared with TRBD1. The germline gives CDR1 MNHEY, CDR2 SVGEGT. V lost 4 bases to trimming and J lost 4 bases; unmatched junction nucleotides: 9. This CDR3 has 15 amino acids. The CDR3 sequence: CASSSTGAILYGYTF. In DNA, the CDR3 is TGTGCCAGCAGTTCCACAGGGGCAATCCTCTATGGCTACACCTTC.

This clonotype was detected ten times or more. This beta chain appears as a stray read in a library generated for alpha chains; its size is not informative. The chain carries TRBV3-1 and TRBJ1-1; 11 nucleotides match TRBD1. J gave up 4 bases and V 1 base, and 2 bases lay outside the gene matches. The CDR3 extends over 15 amino acids. Germline lookup yields CDR1 LGHDT and CDR2 YNNKEL (reference sequence). The CDR3 DNA reads TGTGCCAGCAGCCAAGGGACAGGGGGCTTCACTGAAGCTTTCTTT. Protein: CASSQGTGGFTEAFF.

Many counts were recorded for this clonotype. The library was designed around alpha chains, so this beta chain is a stray read whose abundance carries little weight. This rearrangement joins TRBV6-2 or TRBV6-3 to TRBJ2-3; D gene uncertain. Germline assignment: CDR1 MNHEY and CDR2 SVGEGT. The CDR3 runs to 14 residues. V gave up 5 bases and J gave up 6 bases, with 15 bases separating them. The CDR3 loop reads CASSPSVQPDTQYF. Written as DNA, the CDR3 is TGTGCCAGCAGTCCGTCGGTACAGCCGGATACGCAGTATTTT.

This clonotype occurred many times. This beta chain is an unintended read in a library built for alpha chains; its size means little. The chain carries TRBV27 and TRBJ1-1, with D hard to call. The germline V gene has CDR1 MNHEY and CDR2 SMNVEV (reference sequence). V was trimmed by 2 bases and J by 0 bases, leaving 7 bases between them. The CDR3 runs to 14 residues. The CDR3: CASSLREVNTEAFF. CDR3 in DNA: TGTGCCAGCAGTTTAAGGGAAGTGAACACTGAAGCTTTCTTT.

In its sample, this clonotype was seen many times. A library prepared for alpha chains yielded this beta chain as an off-target read; its size is of little meaning. The rearrangement uses TRBV7-2 and TRBJ2-7; no reliable D call. The CDR3 loop spans 14 amino acids. V was shortened by 2 bases and J by 1 base, with 9 bases between the two germline ends. Germline lookup yields CDR1 SGHTA and CDR2 FQGNSA. For the CDR3, the DNA is TGTGCCAGCAGCTTATTGCACGCTTCCTACGAGCAGTACTTC. Translating gives CASSLLHASYEQYF.

This clonotype showed up many times. This beta chain lies outside the target of a library built for alpha chains; its clone size means little. The chain combines TRBV27 with TRBJ2-1; D is unclear. The germline CDR1 and CDR2 sequences are MNHEY and SMNVEV (reference sequence). This CDR3 has 13 amino acids. Between the trimmed V and J ends, which lost 5 bases and 8 bases, there was a span of 13 bases. CDR3 amino acids: CASSMLAWDEQFF. The DNA for the CDR3 is TGTGCCAGCAGTATGTTAGCCTGGGATGAGCAGTTCTTC.

This clonotype was seen at least ten times. This beta chain is off target for a library built for alpha chains, so its abundance means little. The chain recombines TRBV28 with TRBJ2-4, with 7 bases identical to TRBD2. The trim removed 7 bases at V and 7 bases at J, leaving 16 bases unmatched. The CDR3 runs 16 residues. In germline, CDR1 is MDHEN, CDR2 SYDVKM. The CDR3 here is CASNPRLAVPRNIQYF. In DNA, the CDR3 is TGTGCCAGCAATCCCCGGCTAGCGGTCCCACGGAACATTCAGTACTTC.

Many counts were recorded for this clonotype. Within a library made for alpha chains, this beta chain is off target, and its count is uninformative. The CDR3 DNA reads TGTGCCAGCTCACCGCCCCTTTCTGAGACCCAGTACTTC. It encodes CASSPPLSETQYF. J is TRBJ2-5 and V is TRBV18; D is uncertain. The CDR3 runs to 13 residues. Germline V CDR1 and CDR2: KGHSH, LQKENI. Trimming left V 3 bases short and J 5 bases short, with 10 bases between.

In this sample, this clonotype turned up many times. The library was designed around alpha chains, so this beta chain is a stray read whose abundance carries little weight. The V and J genes are TRBV28 and TRBJ2-5, with 10 bases that match TRBD1. The junction had 7 bases not matched to a gene; V was cut back by 4 bases and J by 5 bases. This CDR3 spans 15 amino acids. CDR1 is MDHEN, CDR2 SYDVKM, per germline. The CDR3 DNA sequence: TGTGCCAGCAGTTCGGGACAGGGGAATTTCGAGACCCAGTACTTC. This codes for CASSSGQGNFETQYF.